This T cell receptor beta chain derives from a study of blood T cell repertoires in COVID-19. Looking at the study overall: Acute-phase and convalescent COVID-19 samples originated in the United States, Italy and Spain. T cells, B-cell-depleted T cells, or PBMCs supplied cDNA or gDNA.

In the original processing: Researchers report that nucleated cell counts were estimated from reference gene primer amplification. The assay was immunoSEQ multiplex PCR, and TCRdb's table has in-frame clones only and misses some. V, J and clone size are taken as reported in that table, and D and trimming were inferred from the DNA itself. This sample has around 100,000 clones, with about 85% found just once. CDR1 is SNHLY, CDR2 FYNNEI, per germline. Unmatched junction bases numbered 7, after V lost 6 bases and J lost 2 bases. CDR3 length: 16 residues. Sequenced material: peripheral blood. The chain joins TRBV2 to TRBJ2-5; 12 bases are shared with TRBD2. The sequence derives from a man aged 40-55 years with acute or convalescent COVID-19. The CDR3 DNA sequence: TGTGCCAGCAGGGAAAGACTAGCGGGGGAACAAGAGACCCAGTACTTC. It specifies CASRERLAGEQETQYF.